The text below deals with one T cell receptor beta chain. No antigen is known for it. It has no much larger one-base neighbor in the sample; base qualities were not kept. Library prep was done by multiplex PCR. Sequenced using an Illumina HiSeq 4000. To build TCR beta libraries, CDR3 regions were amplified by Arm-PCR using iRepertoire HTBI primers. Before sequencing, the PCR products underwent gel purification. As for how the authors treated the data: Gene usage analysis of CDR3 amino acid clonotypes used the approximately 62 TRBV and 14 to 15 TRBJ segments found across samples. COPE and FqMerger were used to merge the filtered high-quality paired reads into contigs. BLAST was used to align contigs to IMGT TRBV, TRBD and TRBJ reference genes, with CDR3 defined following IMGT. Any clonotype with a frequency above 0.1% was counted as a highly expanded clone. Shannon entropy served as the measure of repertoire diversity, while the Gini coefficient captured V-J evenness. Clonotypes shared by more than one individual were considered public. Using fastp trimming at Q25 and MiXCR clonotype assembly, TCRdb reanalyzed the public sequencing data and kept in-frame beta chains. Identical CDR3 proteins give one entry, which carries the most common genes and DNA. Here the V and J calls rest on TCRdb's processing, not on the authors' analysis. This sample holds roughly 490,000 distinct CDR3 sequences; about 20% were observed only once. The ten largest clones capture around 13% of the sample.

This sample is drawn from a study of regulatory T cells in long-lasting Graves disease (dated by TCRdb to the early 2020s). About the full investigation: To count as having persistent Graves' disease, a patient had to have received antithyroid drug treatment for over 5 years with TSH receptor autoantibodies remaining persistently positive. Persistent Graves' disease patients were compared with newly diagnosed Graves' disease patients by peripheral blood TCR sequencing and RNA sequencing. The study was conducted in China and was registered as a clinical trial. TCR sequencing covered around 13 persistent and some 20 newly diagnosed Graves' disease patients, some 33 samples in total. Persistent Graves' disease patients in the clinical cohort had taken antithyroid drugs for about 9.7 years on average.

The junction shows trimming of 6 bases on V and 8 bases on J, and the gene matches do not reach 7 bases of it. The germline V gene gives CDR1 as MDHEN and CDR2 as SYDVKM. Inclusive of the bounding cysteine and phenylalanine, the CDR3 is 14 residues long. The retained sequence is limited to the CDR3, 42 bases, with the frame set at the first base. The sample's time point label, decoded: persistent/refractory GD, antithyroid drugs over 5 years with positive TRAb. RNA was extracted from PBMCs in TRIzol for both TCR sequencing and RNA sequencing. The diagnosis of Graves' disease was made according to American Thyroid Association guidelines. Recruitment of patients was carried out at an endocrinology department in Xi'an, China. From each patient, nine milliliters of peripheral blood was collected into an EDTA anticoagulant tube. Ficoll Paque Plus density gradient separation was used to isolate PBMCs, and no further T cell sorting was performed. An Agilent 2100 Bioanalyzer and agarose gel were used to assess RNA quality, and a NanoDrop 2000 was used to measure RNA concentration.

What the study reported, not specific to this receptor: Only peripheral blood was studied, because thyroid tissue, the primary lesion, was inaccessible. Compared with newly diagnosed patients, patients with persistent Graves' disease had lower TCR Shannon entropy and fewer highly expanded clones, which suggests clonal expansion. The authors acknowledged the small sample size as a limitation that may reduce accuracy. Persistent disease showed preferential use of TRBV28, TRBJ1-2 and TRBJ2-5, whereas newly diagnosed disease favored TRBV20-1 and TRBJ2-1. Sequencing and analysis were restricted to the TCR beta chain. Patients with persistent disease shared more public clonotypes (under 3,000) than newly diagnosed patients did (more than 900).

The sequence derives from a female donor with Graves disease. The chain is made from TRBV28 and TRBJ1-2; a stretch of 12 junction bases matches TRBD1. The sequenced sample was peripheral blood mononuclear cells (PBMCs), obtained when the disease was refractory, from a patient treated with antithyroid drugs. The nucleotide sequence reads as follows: TGTGCCAGCAGCACCGGGACAGGGGGCATGGGCTACACCTTC. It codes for CASSTGTGGMGYTF.